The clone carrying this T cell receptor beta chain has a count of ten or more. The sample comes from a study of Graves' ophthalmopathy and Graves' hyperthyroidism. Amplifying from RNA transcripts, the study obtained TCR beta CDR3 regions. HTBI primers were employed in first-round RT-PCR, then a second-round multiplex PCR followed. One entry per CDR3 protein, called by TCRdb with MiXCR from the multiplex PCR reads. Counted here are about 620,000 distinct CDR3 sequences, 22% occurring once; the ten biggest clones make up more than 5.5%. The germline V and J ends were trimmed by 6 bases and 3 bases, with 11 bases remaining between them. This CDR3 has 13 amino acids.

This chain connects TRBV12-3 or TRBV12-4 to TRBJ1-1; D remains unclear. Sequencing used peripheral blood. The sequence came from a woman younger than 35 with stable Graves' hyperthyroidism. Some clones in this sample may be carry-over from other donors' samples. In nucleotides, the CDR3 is TGTGCCAGCAGAGAAGGGCGGTACACTGAAGCTTTCTTT. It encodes CASREGRYTEAFF.